This T cell receptor beta chain was observed in a study of regulatory T cells in long-lasting Graves disease. Germline values: CDR1 DFQATT, CDR2 SNEGSKA (reference sequence). CDR3 length: 14 residues. Trimming at V came to 1 base and at J to 0 bases, leaving 0 bases not matched to a gene. Time point reported: newly diagnosed GD, antithyroid drugs for less than 3 months. Extracted PBMC RNA gave rise to the TCR library. Library construction for TCR beta used iRepertoire HTBI primers and Arm-PCR of CDR3 regions. MiXCR, applied by TCRdb to the multiplex PCR reads, yields one record per CDR3 protein. The sample lists fewer than 500,000 distinct CDR3 sequences; roughly 15% were seen once. The study, taken as a whole, reports: TCR diversity in persistent Graves' patients was below that of newly diagnosed ones.

This clonotype appeared many times. Antigen unknown. These same records also appear under a second study, on T cells in Graves' hyperthyroidism and ophthalmopathy. That study adds: Exclusion of patients followed from uncontrolled infection, other autoimmune disease, pregnancy or lactation. Clinicians diagnosed patients from clinical symptoms, serum thyroxine and TRAb, thyroid ultrasound and orbital computed tomography.

The receptor was derived from a man in his forties with Graves disease. The chain combines TRBV20-1 with TRBJ2-1; 7 nucleotides agree with TRBD2. Sequenced here: peripheral blood mononuclear cells (PBMCs), sampled at new diagnosis, from a patient treated with antithyroid drugs. CDR3 nucleotides: TGCAGTGCTAGAGGGGACTACTCCTACAATGAGCAGTTCTTC. Translation gives CSARGDYSYNEQFF.